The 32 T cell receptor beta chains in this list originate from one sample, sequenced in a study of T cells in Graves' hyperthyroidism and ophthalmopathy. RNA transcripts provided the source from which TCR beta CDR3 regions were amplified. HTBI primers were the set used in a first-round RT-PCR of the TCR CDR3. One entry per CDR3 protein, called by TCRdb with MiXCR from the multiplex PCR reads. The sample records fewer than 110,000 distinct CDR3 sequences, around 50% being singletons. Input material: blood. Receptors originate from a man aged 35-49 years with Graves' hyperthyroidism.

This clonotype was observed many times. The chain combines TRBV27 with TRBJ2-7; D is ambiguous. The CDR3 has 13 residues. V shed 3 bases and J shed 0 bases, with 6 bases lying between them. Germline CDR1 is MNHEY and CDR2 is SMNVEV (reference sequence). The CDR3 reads CASSLRTSYEQYF. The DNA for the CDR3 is TGTGCCAGCAGTTTGCGCACCTCCTACGAGCAGTACTTC.

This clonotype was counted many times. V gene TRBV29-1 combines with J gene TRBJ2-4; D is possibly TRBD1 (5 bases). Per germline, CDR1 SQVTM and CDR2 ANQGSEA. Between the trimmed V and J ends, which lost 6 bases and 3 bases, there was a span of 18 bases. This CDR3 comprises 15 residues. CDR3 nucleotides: TGCAGCGTAGCACACTCAGGGTTGGGCAAAAACATTCAGTACTTC. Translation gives CSVAHSGLGKNIQYF.

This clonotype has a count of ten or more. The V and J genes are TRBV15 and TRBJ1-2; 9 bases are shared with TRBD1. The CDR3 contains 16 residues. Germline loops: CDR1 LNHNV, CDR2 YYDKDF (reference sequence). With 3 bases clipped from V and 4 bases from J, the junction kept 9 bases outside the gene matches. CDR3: CATSSTGTGKIYGYTF. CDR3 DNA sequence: TGTGCCACCAGCAGCACCGGGACAGGGAAAATCTATGGCTACACCTTC.

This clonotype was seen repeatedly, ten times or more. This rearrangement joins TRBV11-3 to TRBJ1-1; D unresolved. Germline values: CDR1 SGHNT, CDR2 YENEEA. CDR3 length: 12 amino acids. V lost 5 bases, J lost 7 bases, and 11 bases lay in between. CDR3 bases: TGTGCCAGCAGCCAGTCCGGGATTGAAGCTTTCTTT. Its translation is CASSQSGIEAFF.

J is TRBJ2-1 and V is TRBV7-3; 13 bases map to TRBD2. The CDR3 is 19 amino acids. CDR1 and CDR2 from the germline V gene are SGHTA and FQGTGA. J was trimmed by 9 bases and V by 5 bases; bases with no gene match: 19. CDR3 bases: TGTGCCAGCAGCCCCCCCTCCCGGGCCGGACTAGCGGGAGCGGGTGAGCAGTTCTTC. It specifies CASSPPSRAGLAGAGEQFF.

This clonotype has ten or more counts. This chain's CDR3 is CASRGGVPITDTQYF. Here the CDR3 DNA reads TGTGCCAGCAGGGGAGGGGTACCTATCACAGATACGCAGTATTTT. The chain combines TRBV6-6 with TRBJ2-3; 7 nucleotides agree with TRBD2. This CDR3 has 15 amino acids. CDR1 and CDR2 (germline): MNHNY, SVGAGI (reference sequence). The V segment lost 6 bases and the J segment 2 bases; nucleotides outside the gene matches: 8.

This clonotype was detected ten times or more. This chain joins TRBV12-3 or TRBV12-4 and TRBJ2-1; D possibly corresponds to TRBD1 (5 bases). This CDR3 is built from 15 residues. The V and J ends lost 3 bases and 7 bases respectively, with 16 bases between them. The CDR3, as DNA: TGTGCCAGCAGTTTCGGGCAGGGCGGTTGGAATGAGCAGTTCTTC. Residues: CASSFGQGGWNEQFF.

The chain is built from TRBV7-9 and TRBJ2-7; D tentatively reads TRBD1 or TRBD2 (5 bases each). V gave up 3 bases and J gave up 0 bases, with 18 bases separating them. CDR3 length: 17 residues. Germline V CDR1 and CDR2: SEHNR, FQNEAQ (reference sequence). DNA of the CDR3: TGTGCCAGCAGCTTCCGGGCGGACGGGGCTAGCTCCTACGAGCAGTACTTC. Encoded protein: CASSFRADGASSYEQYF.

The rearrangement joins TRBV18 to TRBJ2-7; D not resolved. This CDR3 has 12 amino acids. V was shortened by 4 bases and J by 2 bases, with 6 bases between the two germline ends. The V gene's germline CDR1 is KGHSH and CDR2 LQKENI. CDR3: CASSLKAYEQYF. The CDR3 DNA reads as TGTGCCAGCTCACTAAAAGCCTACGAGCAGTACTTC.

Here the CDR3 DNA reads TGTGCTCTGCCCCGGCACCCAGATACGCAGTATTTT. Encoded protein: CALPRHPDTQYF. The genes are TRBV7-7 and TRBJ2-3, with D unclear. The CDR3 totals 12 residues. CDR1 SSHAT and CDR2 FNYEAQ come from the germline V gene (reference sequence).

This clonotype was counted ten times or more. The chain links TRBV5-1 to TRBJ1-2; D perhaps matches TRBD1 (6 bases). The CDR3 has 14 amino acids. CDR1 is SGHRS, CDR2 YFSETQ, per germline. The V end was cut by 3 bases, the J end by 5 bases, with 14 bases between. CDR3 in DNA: TGCGCCAGCAGCTGGCGGGACAAAGGGTATGGCTACACCTTC. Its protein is CASSWRDKGYGYTF.

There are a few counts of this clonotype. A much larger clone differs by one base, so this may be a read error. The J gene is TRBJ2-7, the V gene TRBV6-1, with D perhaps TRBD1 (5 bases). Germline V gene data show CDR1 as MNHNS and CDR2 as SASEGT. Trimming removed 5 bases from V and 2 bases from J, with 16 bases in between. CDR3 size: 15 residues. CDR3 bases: TGTGCCAGCAGTTACAACGGGTTGGGGCCCTACGAGCAGTACTTC. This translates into CASSYNGLGPYEQYF.

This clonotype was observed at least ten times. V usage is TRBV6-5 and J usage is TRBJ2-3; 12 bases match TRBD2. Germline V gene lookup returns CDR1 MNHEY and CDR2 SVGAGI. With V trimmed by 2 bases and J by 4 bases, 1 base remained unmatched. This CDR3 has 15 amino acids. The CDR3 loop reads CASSYRTSGADTQYF. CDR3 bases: TGTGCCAGCAGTTACAGGACTAGCGGGGCAGATACGCAGTATTTT.

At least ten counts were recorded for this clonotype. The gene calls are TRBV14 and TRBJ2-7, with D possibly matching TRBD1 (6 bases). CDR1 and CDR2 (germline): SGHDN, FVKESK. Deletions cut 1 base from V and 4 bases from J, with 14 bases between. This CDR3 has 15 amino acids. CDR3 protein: CASSQAMGAKYEQYF. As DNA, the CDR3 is TGTGCCAGCAGCCAAGCAATGGGGGCAAAGTACGAGCAGTACTTC.

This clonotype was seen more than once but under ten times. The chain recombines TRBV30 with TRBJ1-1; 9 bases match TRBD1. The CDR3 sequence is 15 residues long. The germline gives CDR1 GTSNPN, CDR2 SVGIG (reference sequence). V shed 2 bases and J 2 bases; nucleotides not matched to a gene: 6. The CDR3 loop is CAWSSVQGANTEAFF. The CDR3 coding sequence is TGTGCCTGGAGTTCGGTACAGGGGGCAAACACTGAAGCTTTCTTT.

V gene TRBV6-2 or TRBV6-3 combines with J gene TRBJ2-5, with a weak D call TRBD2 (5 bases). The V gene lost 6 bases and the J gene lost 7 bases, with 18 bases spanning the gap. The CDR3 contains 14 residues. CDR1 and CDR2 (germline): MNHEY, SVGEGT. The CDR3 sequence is CASSTGKEWGTQYF. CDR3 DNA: TGTGCCAGCAGCACCGGGAAAGAGTGGGGGACCCAGTACTTC.

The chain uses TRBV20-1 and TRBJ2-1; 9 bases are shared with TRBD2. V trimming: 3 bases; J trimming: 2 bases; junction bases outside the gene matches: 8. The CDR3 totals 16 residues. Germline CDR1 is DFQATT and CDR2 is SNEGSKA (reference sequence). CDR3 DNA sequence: TGCAGTGCTAGGGGGGTTAGCGGGGGCACCTACAATGAGCAGTTCTTC. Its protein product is CSARGVSGGTYNEQFF.

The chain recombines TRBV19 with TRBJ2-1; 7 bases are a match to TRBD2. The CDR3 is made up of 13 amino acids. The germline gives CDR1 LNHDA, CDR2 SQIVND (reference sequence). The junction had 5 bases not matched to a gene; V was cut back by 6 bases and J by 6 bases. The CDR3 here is CASSLAASNEQFF. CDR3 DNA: TGTGCCAGTAGCCTAGCGGCGTCCAATGAGCAGTTCTTC. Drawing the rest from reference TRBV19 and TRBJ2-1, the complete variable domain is DGGITQSPKYLFRKEGQNVTLSCEQNLNHDAMYWYRQDPGQGLRLIYYSQIVNDFQKGDIAEGYSVSREKKESFPLTVTSAQKNPTAFYLCASSLAASNEQFFGPGTRLTVL.

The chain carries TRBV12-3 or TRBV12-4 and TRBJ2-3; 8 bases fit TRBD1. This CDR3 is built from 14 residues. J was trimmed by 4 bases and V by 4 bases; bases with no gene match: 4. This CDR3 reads CASSSRQGSDTQYF. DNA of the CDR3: TGTGCCAGCAGTTCACGACAGGGGTCAGATACGCAGTATTTT.

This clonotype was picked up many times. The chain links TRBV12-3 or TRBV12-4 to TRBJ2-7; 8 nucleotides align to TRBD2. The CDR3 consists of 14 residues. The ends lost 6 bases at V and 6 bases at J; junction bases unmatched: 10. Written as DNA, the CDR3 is TGTGCCAGCAGCCTCGGGACTAGGGGGGGCGAGCAGTACTTC. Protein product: CASSLGTRGGEQYF.

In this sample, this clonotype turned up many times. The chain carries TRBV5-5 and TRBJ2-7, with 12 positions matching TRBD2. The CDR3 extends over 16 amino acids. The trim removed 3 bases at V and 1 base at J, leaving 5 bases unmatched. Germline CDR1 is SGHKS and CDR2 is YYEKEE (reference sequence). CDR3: CASSSWTSGNSYEQYF. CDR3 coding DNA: TGTGCCAGCAGCTCCTGGACTAGCGGGAATTCCTACGAGCAGTACTTC. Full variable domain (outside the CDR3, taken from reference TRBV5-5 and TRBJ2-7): DAGVTQSPTHLIKTRGQQVTLRCSPISGHKSVSWYQQVLGQGPQFIFQYYEKEERGRGNFPDRFSARQFPNYSSELNVNALLLGDSALYLCASSSWTSGNSYEQYFGPGTRLTVT.

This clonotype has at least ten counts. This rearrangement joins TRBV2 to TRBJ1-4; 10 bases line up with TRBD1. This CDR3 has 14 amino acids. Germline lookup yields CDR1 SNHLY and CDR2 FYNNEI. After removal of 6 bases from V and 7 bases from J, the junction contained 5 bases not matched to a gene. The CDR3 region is CASRMTGGVEKLFF. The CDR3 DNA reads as TGTGCCAGCAGAATGACAGGGGGCGTTGAAAAACTGTTTTTT.

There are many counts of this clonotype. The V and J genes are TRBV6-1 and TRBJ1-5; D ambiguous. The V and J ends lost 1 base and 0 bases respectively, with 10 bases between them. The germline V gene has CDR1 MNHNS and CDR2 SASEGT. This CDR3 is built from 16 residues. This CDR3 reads CASSEGRIYSNQPQHF. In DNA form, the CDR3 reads TGTGCCAGCAGTGAAGGACGGATCTATAGCAATCAGCCCCAGCATTTT.

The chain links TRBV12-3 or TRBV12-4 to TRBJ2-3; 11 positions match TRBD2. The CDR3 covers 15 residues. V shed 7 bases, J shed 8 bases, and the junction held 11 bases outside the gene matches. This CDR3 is CASIFRSGGAGTQYF. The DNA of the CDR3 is TGTGCCAGCATTTTCCGTAGCGGGGGGGCAGGTACGCAGTATTTT.

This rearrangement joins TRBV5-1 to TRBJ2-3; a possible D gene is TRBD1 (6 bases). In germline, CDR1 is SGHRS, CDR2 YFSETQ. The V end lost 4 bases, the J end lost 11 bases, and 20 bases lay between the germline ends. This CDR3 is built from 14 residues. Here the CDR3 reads CASSGEGGTTGQYF. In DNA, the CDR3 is TGCGCCAGCAGCGGAGAGGGCGGTACGACAGGGCAGTATTTT.

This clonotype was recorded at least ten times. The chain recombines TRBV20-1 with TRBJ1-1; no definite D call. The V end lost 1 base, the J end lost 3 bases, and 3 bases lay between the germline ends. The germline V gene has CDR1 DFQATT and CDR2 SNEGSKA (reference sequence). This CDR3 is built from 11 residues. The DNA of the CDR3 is TGCAGTGCTAGAGCCCACACTGAAGCTTTCTTT. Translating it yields CSARAHTEAFF.

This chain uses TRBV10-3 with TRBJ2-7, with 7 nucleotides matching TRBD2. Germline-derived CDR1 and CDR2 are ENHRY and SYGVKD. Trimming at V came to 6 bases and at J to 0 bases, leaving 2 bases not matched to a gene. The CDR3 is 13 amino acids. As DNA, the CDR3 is TGTGCCATCAGGGGGGGGACCTCCTACGAGCAGTACTTC. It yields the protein CAIRGGTSYEQYF.

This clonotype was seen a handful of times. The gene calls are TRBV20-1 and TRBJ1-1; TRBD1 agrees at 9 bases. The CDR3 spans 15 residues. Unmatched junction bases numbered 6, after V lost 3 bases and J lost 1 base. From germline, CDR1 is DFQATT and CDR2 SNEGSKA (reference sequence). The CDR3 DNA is TGCAGTGCTAGGGGGACAGGGAGAGGGAACACTGAAGCTTTCTTT. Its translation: CSARGTGRGNTEAFF.

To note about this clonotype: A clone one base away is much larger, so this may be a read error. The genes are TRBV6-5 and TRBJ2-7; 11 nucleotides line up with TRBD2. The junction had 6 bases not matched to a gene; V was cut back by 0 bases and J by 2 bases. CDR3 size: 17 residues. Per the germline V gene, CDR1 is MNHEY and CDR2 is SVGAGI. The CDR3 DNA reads TGTGCCAGCAGTTACTCAAGGCTAGCGGGGGGAGCCTACGAGCAGTACTTC. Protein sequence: CASSYSRLAGGAYEQYF.

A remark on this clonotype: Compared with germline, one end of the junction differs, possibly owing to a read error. CDR3 sequence reads: CGSSRAGSNYGYTF. The CDR3 DNA follows: TGTGGCAGCAGTCGGGCAGGGTCCAACTATGGCTACACCTTC. The chain is built from TRBV6-1 and TRBJ1-2, with D perhaps TRBD1 (5 bases). Germline CDR1 reads MNHNS; CDR2 reads SASEGT. The CDR3 sequence is 14 residues long.

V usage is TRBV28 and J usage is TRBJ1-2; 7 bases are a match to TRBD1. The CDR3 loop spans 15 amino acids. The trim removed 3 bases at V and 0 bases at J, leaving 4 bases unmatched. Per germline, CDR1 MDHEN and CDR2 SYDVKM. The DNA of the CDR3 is TGTGCCAGCAGTTTTGGACAGGTAGCTAACTATGGCTACACCTTC. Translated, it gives CASSFGQVANYGYTF.

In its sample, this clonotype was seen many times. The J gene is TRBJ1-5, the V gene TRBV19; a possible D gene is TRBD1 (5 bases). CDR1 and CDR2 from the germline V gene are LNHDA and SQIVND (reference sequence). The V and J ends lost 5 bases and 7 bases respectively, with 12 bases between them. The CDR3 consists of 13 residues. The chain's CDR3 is CASSGRAGQPQHF. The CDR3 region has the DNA TGTGCCAGTAGTGGCAGGGCCGGGCAGCCCCAGCATTTT.